Here is one T cell receptor beta chain with its context. Its specific antigen is unknown. No qualities accompany the bases; no much larger clone lies one base away. The sample belongs to a study of blood T cell repertoires in COVID-19 (dated by TCRdb to 2018 to 2021). Broadly, across the study: Samples from collaborators originated in the United States, Italy and Spain and spanned both the acute and convalescent phases of COVID-19. The dataset comprised deeply sampled blood TCRbeta repertoires from subjects exposed to, actively infected with, or recovered from COVID-19. Where HLA class I and class II types were available, the types were taken from metadata supplied by the sample provider, not from assay-based typing. A de-identified subject ID, COVID-19 status, age in years and sex were almost always included in the sample metadata. Samples were obtained from the ongoing ImmuneRACE study (first 160 participants) and from 1,200 or so subjects provided by 6 global collaborators. The repertoires were made available in a free public database intended to serve as a resource for research on the immune response to SARS-CoV-2. The prospective study material was composed of cDNA or gDNA derived from T cells, B-cell-depleted T cells, or PBMCs. Summary of the overall study and its limitations: The quantity of clinical and demographic metadata differed by source and by participant and was supplied without curation.

The collaborating institutions used their own protocols to collect whole blood in K2EDTA tubes. For TCRbeta analysis, collaborators shipped samples in one of three forms: frozen whole blood, isolated PBMCs, or DNA extracted from either of those sample types. TCRbeta CDR3 regions were amplified from genomic DNA using the immunoSEQ Assay, a bias-controlled multiplex PCR. On the study's bioinformatics: The number of nucleated cells in each sample was estimated by amplification of reference gene primers within the assay. To quantify the absolute abundance of each unique TCRbeta CDR3 rearrangement, sequence reads were collapsed and filtered. For each sample, productive Simpson clonality was calculated as the square root of Simpson's diversity index across productive rearrangements. As stored in TCRdb, this immuneACCESS dataset retains in-frame rearrangements with V and J assigned. A fraction of the clones does not appear; measured against another copy, unresolved V genes explain less than half of the discrepancy, and the remainder lacks a known reason. The V and J calls and clone size were taken over from that table, and D and trimming were inferred from the DNA. The sample has approximately 130,000 clones on record, over 70% of them singletons. Together, the top ten hold around 20% of the sample.

CDR1 SGHKS and CDR2 YYEKEE are derived from the germline V gene (reference sequence). Spanning cysteine to phenylalanine, the CDR3 consists of 16 amino acids. Only the CDR3 region is kept as DNA, spanning 48 bases read in frame from base 1. Trimming leaves V shorter by 3 bases and J shorter by 5 bases, with the junction holding 13 bases beyond the gene matches. The source of this sequence is an older man with acute or convalescent COVID-19. Specimen: peripheral blood. This chain joins TRBV5-5 to TRBJ2-5, and 7 bases in between align with TRBD2. This receptor carries the CDR3 CASSYSLGGFKETQYF. The nucleotide sequence reads TGTGCCAGCAGCTACTCCCTCGGGGGGTTTAAGGAGACCCAGTACTTC.